These 30 T cell receptor beta chains were sequenced from one sample in a study of T cell repertoires in cytomegalovirus infection. TCRdb ran MiXCR on the reads and lists one entry per CDR3 protein. This sample has about 570,000 distinct CDR3 sequences, with under 45% found just once. Antigens of these TCRs are unknown. This specimen was cultured PBMCs, taken from culture after CMV antigen stimulation. These receptors all stem from a human donor in good health (CMV status not recorded). Some clones in this sample may be carry-over from other donors' samples.

The V gene is TRBV12-3 or TRBV12-4, the J gene TRBJ2-3; D remains unclear. V lost 6 bases, J lost 4 bases, and 11 bases lay in between. The length of the CDR3 is 13 residues. DNA of the CDR3: TGTGCCAGCAGCCCCAGCATACCAGATACGCAGTATTTT. This codes for CASSPSIPDTQYF.

This clonotype appeared many times. The gene calls are TRBV7-9 and TRBJ1-2; 10 nucleotides agree with TRBD1. CDR1 SEHNR and CDR2 FQNEAQ come from the germline V gene (reference sequence). The CDR3 runs to 16 residues. V gave up 2 bases and J gave up 4 bases; unmatched junction bases: 7. CDR3 sequence reads: CASSLPPGQGSYGYTF. In nucleotides, the CDR3 is TGTGCCAGCAGCTTACCACCGGGACAGGGGAGCTATGGCTACACCTTC.

The rearrangement joins TRBV7-2 to TRBJ2-2, with TRBD2 as a possible D gene (7 bases). The CDR3 length is 17 residues. Germline V CDR1 and CDR2: SGHTA, FQGNSA. V was trimmed by 1 base and J by 3 bases, leaving 15 bases between them. CDR3 residues: CASSLVPSGGYTGELFF. CDR3 DNA sequence: TGTGCCAGCAGCTTAGTCCCCTCGGGGGGCTACACCGGGGAGCTGTTTTTT.

The chain carries TRBV6-1 and TRBJ1-1, with a tentative D call TRBD1 (5 bases). V lost 5 bases and J lost 5, with 9 bases in between. Germline V gives CDR1 MNHNS, CDR2 SASEGT. The CDR3 spans 12 residues. The CDR3 protein is CASSRGETEAFF. CDR3 bases: TGTGCCAGCAGTAGAGGGGAGACTGAAGCTTTCTTT.

The CDR3 loop reads CSANRGWNEQFF. The CDR3 DNA follows: TGCAGTGCTAACAGAGGTTGGAATGAGCAGTTCTTC. The chain links TRBV20-1 to TRBJ2-1; the D is unclear. The CDR3 spans 12 residues. The V and J ends lost 4 bases and 7 bases respectively, with 11 bases between them. CDR1 and CDR2 from the germline V gene are DFQATT and SNEGSKA (reference sequence).

The J gene is TRBJ1-2, the V gene TRBV7-4, with a possible D match to TRBD1 (5 bases). The CDR3 length is 14 residues. Between the trimmed V and J ends, which lost 1 base and 8 bases, there was a span of 14 bases. CDR1 SGHVT and CDR2 SQSDAQ come from the germline V gene. CDR3 sequence (DNA): TGTGCCAGCAGCTTAGGGGGCAGGGTCAGCGGCTACACCTTC. It specifies CASSLGGRVSGYTF.

The chain links TRBV5-1 to TRBJ1-2, with D uncertain. This CDR3 has 11 residues. Germline CDR1 and CDR2: SGHRS and YFSETQ. V was clipped by 4 bases and J by 7 bases, with 8 bases between them. CDR3 region: CASSADGGYTF. In DNA, the CDR3 is TGCGCCAGCAGCGCGGACGGTGGCTACACCTTC.

The chain recombines TRBV2 with TRBJ1-5; D gene uncertain. The V and J ends lost 3 bases and 0 bases respectively, with 9 bases between them. Germline CDR1 SNHLY, CDR2 FYNNEI. This CDR3 spans 15 amino acids. The CDR3 nucleotides are TGTGCCAGCAGTGACGACGGGCATAGCAATCAGCCCCAGCATTTT. This translates into CASSDDGHSNQPQHF.

The sample holds many counts of this clonotype. The genes are TRBV7-2 and TRBJ2-3; TRBD2 matches at 8 bases. Germline V CDR1 and CDR2: SGHTA, FQGNSA. V dropped 1 base and J dropped 3; count of bases not matched to a gene: 12. This CDR3 spans 18 amino acids. The DNA for the CDR3 is TGTGCCAGCAGCTTAGTTTACCAGCGGGGGTTGACGACAGATACGCAGTATTTT. It yields the protein CASSLVYQRGLTTDTQYF.

The chain is built from TRBV12-3 or TRBV12-4 and TRBJ2-7, with a tentative D call TRBD1 (5 bases). V lost 3 bases and J lost 9, with 18 bases in between. The CDR3 has 14 residues. The CDR3 is CASSLTASDSGQYF. DNA for the CDR3: TGTGCCAGCAGTTTGACAGCGTCCGATTCTGGGCAGTACTTC.

This clonotype showed up just a few times. This CDR3 reads CASSLGPLYGDEQYF. DNA of the CDR3: TGTGCCAGCAGCTTGGGGCCTCTCTACGGGGACGAGCAGTACTTC. The chain links TRBV5-4 to TRBJ2-7; weak D call: TRBD2 (5 bases). Germline V CDR1 and CDR2: SGHNT, YYREEE (reference sequence). Between the trimmed V and J ends, which lost 0 bases and 5 bases, there was a span of 15 bases. The CDR3 covers 15 residues.

The chain couples TRBV7-8 to TRBJ1-1; 9 bases fit TRBD1. The germline CDR1 and CDR2 sequences are SGHVS and FQNEAQ. This CDR3 is built from 15 residues. Losses at the gene ends were 5 bases for V and 8 bases for J; bases not matched to a gene: 12. The CDR3 DNA reads as TGTGCCAGCAGCCCTCTGACAGGGGGGAGAATAGAAGCTTTCTTT. This encodes CASSPLTGGRIEAFF.

This clonotype occurred once. The chain uses TRBV6-8 and TRBJ2-7; possible D gene TRBD2, 7 bases. CDR3 length: 14 residues. V was clipped by 6 bases and J by 0 bases, with 12 bases between them. Looked up from germline, CDR1 is MNHGY and CDR2 is SAAAGT. The CDR3: CASREGGASYEQYF. CDR3 in DNA: TGTGCCAGCAGGGAGGGGGGGGCCTCCTACGAGCAGTACTTC.

V usage is TRBV2 and J usage is TRBJ2-7, with D tentatively TRBD1 (6 bases). The CDR3 contains 14 residues. From germline, CDR1 is SNHLY and CDR2 FYNNEI. V lost 6 bases and J lost 2, with 14 bases in between. CDR3 in amino acids: CASRRDNGAYEQYF. CDR3 nucleotide sequence: TGTGCCAGCAGACGGGACAACGGCGCCTACGAGCAGTACTTC.

The chain is built from TRBV27 and TRBJ2-1; 13 bases align to TRBD2. Germline-derived CDR1 and CDR2 are MNHEY and SMNVEV (reference sequence). This CDR3 is 19 amino acids long. The J segment lost 0 bases and the V segment lost 5 bases, leaving 10 bases of the junction unmatched. Here the CDR3 DNA reads TGTGCCAGCAGTGCAATGAGACTAGCGGGGGGCCGCTCCTACAATGAGCAGTTCTTC. It specifies CASSAMRLAGGRSYNEQFF.

This clonotype came up a few times. The V call is TRBV7-2, the J call TRBJ1-6; D may be TRBD1 (5 bases). Per the germline V gene, CDR1 is SGHTA and CDR2 is FQGNSA. V dropped 1 base and J dropped 11 bases, with 15 bases sitting between them. The CDR3 covers 15 residues. The CDR3 region is CASSLVPDTGAPLHF. CDR3 in DNA: TGTGCCAGCAGCTTAGTTCCGGACACTGGGGCACCCCTCCACTTT.

The genes are TRBV3-1 and TRBJ1-4, with a tentative D call TRBD1 (6 bases). Germline values: CDR1 LGHDT, CDR2 YNNKEL (reference sequence). The CDR3 is 15 amino acids. Trimming took 0 bases from V and 5 from J, leaving 10 bases between them. Written as DNA, the CDR3 is TGTGCCAGCAGCCAAGAACCGGGACACAATGAAAAACTGTTTTTT. Its translation is CASSQEPGHNEKLFF. Looking up the rest from reference TRBV3-1 and TRBJ1-4 gives the full variable domain: DTAVSQTPKYLVTQMGNDKSIKCEQNLGHDTMYWYKQDSKKFLKIMFSYNNKELIINETVPNRFSPKSPDKAHLNLHINSLELGDSAVYFCASSQEPGHNEKLFFGSGTQLSVL.

V usage is TRBV12-3 or TRBV12-4 and J usage is TRBJ1-1, with D tentatively TRBD1 (6 bases). The CDR3 consists of 14 residues. V was pared by 5 bases and J by 4 bases, with 14 bases between. The CDR3 protein is CASSPGQIATEAFF. Written as DNA, the CDR3 is TGTGCCAGCAGTCCGGGACAAATCGCCACTGAAGCTTTCTTT.

In its sample, this clonotype was seen a few times. The chain has TRBV9 and TRBJ1-3; D gene unclear. Trimming left V 0 bases short and J 2 bases short, with 9 bases between. Germline V gives CDR1 SGDLS, CDR2 YYNGEE. The CDR3 totals 15 residues. The CDR3 region has the DNA TGTGCCAGCAGCGTAGGGGAGAGGACTGGAAACACCATATATTTT. Amino acids: CASSVGERTGNTIYF.

For the CDR3, the DNA is TGTGCCAGCAGCCCGGGACGCCGCAATGAGCAGTTCTTC. Encoded protein: CASSPGRRNEQFF. This rearrangement joins TRBV7-2 to TRBJ2-1, with D perhaps given as TRBD1 or TRBD2 (5 bases each). CDR3 length equals 13 residues. Trimming pared 5 bases from V and 6 bases from J, leaving 11 bases between. The germline V gene has CDR1 SGHTA and CDR2 FQGNSA.

V and J are TRBV2 and TRBJ2-1; D perhaps matches TRBD1 (6 bases). CDR1 is SNHLY, CDR2 FYNNEI, per germline. Trimming pared 10 bases from V and 0 bases from J, leaving 19 bases between. The length of the CDR3 is 16 residues. CDR3 amino acids: CAILDPTGSSYNEQFF. The DNA of the CDR3 is TGTGCCATCTTGGACCCCACAGGGAGCTCCTACAATGAGCAGTTCTTC.

The sample holds a few counts of this clonotype. V and J are TRBV19 and TRBJ2-5, with TRBD1 identical over 7 bases. Germline V lookup: CDR1 LNHDA, CDR2 SQIVND (reference sequence). The CDR3 has 15 amino acids. The trim removed 4 bases at V and 5 bases at J, leaving 10 bases unmatched. CDR3 sequence (DNA): TGTGCCAGTAGTAGTGGGACAGATGTCAGCGAGACCCAGTACTTC. It codes for CASSSGTDVSETQYF.

This clonotype was found a few times. V and J are TRBV3-1 and TRBJ2-1; 7 bases align to TRBD2. Trimming cost V 5 bases and J 8 bases; bases outside gene matches: 12. The germline V gene encodes CDR1 LGHDT and CDR2 YNNKEL (reference sequence). CDR3 length: 15 residues. CDR3 loop: CASSLPGGGSDEQFF. Written as DNA, the CDR3 is TGTGCCAGCAGCTTACCGGGAGGAGGAAGCGATGAGCAGTTCTTC.

A few counts support this clonotype. This sequence joins TRBV5-1 and TRBJ1-2, with 9 positions matching TRBD1. CDR1 and CDR2 from the germline V gene are SGHRS and YFSETQ. The length of the CDR3 is 14 residues. With 2 bases clipped from V and 7 bases from J, the junction kept 6 bases outside the gene matches. As DNA, the CDR3 is TGCGCCAGCAGCTTAGGACAGGGGTACGGTGGCTACACCTTC. It is translated as CASSLGQGYGGYTF.

CDR3 DNA: TGTGCCAGCAGTTACTCAGGGGAGCAGGGGGCGTTCTATGGCTACACCTTC. As protein: CASSYSGEQGAFYGYTF. V usage is TRBV6-5 and J usage is TRBJ1-2, with 8 bases identical to TRBD1. This CDR3 is 17 amino acids long. J lost 4 bases, V lost 0 bases, and 10 bases had no gene match. Germline V gene data show CDR1 as MNHEY and CDR2 as SVGAGI.

The chain uses TRBV28 and TRBJ2-3; 10 bases align to TRBD1. The J segment lost 3 bases and the V segment lost 6 bases, leaving 9 bases of the junction unmatched. This CDR3 has 16 residues. Per the germline V gene, CDR1 is MDHEN and CDR2 is SYDVKM. Written as DNA, the CDR3 is TGTGCCAGCAGAGAACTTGTGGGACAGGGGACAGATACGCAGTATTTT. Translated: CASRELVGQGTDTQYF.

The rearrangement links TRBV5-1 to TRBJ2-1; D remains ambiguous. This CDR3 contains 14 residues. V lost 4 bases, J lost 0 bases, and 8 bases lay in between. The germline V gene encodes CDR1 SGHRS and CDR2 YFSETQ. The CDR3 spells CASSAGISYNEQFF. CDR3 bases: TGCGCCAGCAGCGCAGGAATCTCCTACAATGAGCAGTTCTTC.

The V and J genes are TRBV10-3 and TRBJ2-3; D is undetermined. Germline-derived CDR1 and CDR2 are ENHRY and SYGVKD. The V and J ends lost 4 bases and 1 base respectively, with 12 bases between them. This CDR3 comprises 15 residues. This CDR3 is CAISVSLQGTDTQYF. The DNA for the CDR3 is TGTGCCATCAGTGTTTCCCTCCAGGGCACAGATACGCAGTATTTT.

This sequence joins TRBV7-9 and TRBJ2-1; D is undetermined. The ends were cut back, 1 base at V and 8 bases at J, with 6 bases in the middle. The CDR3 has 12 amino acids. The V gene's germline CDR1 is SEHNR and CDR2 FQNEAQ (reference sequence). CDR3 DNA: TGTGCCAGCAGCTTAGTGAGCTATGAGCAGTTCTTC. Protein sequence: CASSLVSYEQFF.

In its sample, this clonotype was seen a few times. The rearrangement links TRBV7-2 to TRBJ1-1, with D perhaps TRBD1 (5 bases). This CDR3 is 14 amino acids long. V was trimmed by 5 bases and J by 1 base, leaving 11 bases between them. Germline CDR1 SGHTA, CDR2 FQGNSA. CDR3 DNA sequence: TGTGCCAGCAGCCGGACGACAGCGAACACTGAAGCTTTCTTT. As protein: CASSRTTANTEAFF.